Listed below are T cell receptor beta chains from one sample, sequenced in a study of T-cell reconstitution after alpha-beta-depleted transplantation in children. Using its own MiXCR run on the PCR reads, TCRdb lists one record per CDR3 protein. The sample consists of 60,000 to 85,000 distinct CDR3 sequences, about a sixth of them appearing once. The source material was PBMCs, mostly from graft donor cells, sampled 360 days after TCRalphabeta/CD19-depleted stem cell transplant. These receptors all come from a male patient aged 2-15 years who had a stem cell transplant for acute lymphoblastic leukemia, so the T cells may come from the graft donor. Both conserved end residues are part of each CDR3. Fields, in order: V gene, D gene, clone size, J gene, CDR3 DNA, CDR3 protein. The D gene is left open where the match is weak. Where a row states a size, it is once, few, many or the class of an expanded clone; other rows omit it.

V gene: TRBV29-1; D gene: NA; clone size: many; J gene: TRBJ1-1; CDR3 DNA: TGCAGCGTTGACCCGGACCCGGTGGGCACTGAAGCTTTCTTT; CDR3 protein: CSVDPDPVGTEAFF
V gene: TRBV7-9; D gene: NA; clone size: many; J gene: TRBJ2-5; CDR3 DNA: TGTGCCAGCAGCTTCAACAGTATACGAGAGACCCAGTACTTC; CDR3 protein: CASSFNSIRETQYF
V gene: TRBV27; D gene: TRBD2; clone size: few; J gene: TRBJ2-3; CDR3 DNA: TGTGCCAGCAGTTTAATCGGACTAGCGGGAGGTCGAGTACGGGCACCGCGAGATACGCAGTATTTT; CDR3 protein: CASSLIGLAGGRVRAPRDTQYF
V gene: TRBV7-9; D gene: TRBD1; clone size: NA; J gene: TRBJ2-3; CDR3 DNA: TGTGCCAGCAGCACAAATTCAGGGGGCAACGCAGATACGCAGTATTTT; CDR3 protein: CASSTNSGGNADTQYF
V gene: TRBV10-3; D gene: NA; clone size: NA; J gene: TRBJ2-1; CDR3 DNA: TGTGCCATCATGAAGCAGGGCAATGAGCAGTTCTTC; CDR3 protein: CAIMKQGNEQFF
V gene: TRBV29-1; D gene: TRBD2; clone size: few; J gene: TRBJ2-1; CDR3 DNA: TGCAGCGTTATTTTAGCGGGAGGGAGCTCCTACAATGAGCAGTTCTTC; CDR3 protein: CSVILAGGSSYNEQFF
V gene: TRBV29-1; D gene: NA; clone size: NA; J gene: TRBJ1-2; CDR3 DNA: TGCAGCGTTGAGTCGAACTATGGCTACACCTTC; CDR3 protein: CSVESNYGYTF
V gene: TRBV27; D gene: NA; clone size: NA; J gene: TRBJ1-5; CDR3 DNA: TGTGCCAGCAGTTTCCCCAATCAGCCCCAGCATTTT; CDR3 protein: CASSFPNQPQHF
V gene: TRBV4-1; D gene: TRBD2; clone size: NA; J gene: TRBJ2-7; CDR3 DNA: TGCGCCAGCAGCCAAGAAAGGAGCGGGATTAGCTACGAGCAGTACTTC; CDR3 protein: CASSQERSGISYEQYF
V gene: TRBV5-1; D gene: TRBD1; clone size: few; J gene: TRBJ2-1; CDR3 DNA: TGCGCCAGCAGCACCGGACAGGTTTACAATGAGCAGTTCTTC; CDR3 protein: CASSTGQVYNEQFF
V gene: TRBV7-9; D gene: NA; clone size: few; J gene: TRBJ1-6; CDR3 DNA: TGTGCCAGCAGCTTAGGGAGGGGAGGAAATTCACCCCTCCACTTT; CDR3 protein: CASSLGRGGNSPLHF
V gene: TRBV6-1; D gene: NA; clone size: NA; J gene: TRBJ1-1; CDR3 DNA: TGTGCCAGCAAAACTCAGAAAGGCGGGAACACTGAAGCTTTCTTT; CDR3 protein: CASKTQKGGNTEAFF
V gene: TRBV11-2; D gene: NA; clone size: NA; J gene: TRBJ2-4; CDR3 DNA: TGTGCCAGCAGCTTGTCCAAAAACATTCAGTACTTC; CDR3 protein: CASSLSKNIQYF
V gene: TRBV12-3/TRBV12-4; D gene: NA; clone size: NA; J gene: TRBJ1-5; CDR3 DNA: TGTGCCAGCAGTTTCGGGGGAAAGCCCCAGCATTTT; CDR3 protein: CASSFGGKPQHF
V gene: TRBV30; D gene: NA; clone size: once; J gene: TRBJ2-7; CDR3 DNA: TGTGCCTGGAGCGTGGGACCCTCCTACGAGCAGTACTTC; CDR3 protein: CAWSVGPSYEQYF
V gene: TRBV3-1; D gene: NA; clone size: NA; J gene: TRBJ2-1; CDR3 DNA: TGTGCCAGCAGCCAAGTACGGAGGCGACACAATGAGCAGTTCTTC; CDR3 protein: CASSQVRRRHNEQFF
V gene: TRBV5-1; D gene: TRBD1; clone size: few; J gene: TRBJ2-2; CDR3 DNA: TGCGCCAGCAGCTTGGTGGACAGGGTTCCCGGGGAGCTGTTTTTT; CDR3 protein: CASSLVDRVPGELFF
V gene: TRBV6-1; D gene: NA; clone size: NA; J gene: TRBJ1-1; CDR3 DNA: TGTGCCAGCCTCCCAGGTTCCAGGGGTGGAGGTCAAGCTTTCTTT; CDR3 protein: CASLPGSRGGGQAFF
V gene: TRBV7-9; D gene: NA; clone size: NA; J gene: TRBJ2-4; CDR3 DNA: TGTGCCAGCAGCTCAGGGGGGCTAGCCAAAAACATTCAGTACTTC; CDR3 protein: CASSSGGLAKNIQYF
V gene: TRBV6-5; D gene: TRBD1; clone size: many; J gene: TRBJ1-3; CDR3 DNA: TGTGCCAGCAGTTACTCTGGCCAGGGGGAGGGAAACACCATATATTTT; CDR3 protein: CASSYSGQGEGNTIYF
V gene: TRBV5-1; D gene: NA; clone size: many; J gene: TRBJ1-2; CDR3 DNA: TGCGCCAGCAGCTTGACGGCTAACTATGGCTACACCTTC; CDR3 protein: CASSLTANYGYTF
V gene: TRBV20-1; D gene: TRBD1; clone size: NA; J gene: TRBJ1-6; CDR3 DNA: TGCAGTGCTAGAGAGGGGGGACAGGGCCCGAATTCACCCCTCCACTTT; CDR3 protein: CSAREGGQGPNSPLHF